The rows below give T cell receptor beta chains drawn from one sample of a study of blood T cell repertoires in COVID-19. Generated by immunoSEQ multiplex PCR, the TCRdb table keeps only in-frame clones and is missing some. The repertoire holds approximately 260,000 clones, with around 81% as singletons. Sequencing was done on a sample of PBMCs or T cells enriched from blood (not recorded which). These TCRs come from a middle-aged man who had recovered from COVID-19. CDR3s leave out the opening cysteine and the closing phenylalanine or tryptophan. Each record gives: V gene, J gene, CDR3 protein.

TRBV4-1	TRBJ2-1	ASSQEGAVGGEQF
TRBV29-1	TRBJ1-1	SVGQGYTEAF
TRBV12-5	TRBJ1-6	ASGLQTGGYSPLH
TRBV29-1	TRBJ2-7	SAGGRTAPQFEQY
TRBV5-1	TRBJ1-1	ASSLAVRGTEAF
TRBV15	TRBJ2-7	ATSSDLRTSYEQY
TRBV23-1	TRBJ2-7	ASSPQASYEQY
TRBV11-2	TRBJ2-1	ASSLGVAGVFNEQF
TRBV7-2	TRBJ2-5	ASRPSAGSETQY
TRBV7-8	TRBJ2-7	ASSPSDRGGFREQY
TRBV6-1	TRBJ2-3	ASSEGLRRTSISDTQY
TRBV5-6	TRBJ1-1	ASKVSAGLNTEAF
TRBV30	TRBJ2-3	AWSTGTSVNTQY
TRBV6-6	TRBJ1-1	ASSTQGGTEAF
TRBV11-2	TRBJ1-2	ASSLDIYGYT
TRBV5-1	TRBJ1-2	ASSLELGQEGYT
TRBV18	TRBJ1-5	ASSRTGNQPQH